This T cell receptor beta chain was sequenced for a study of blood T cells in healthy people across ages. CDR1 and CDR2 (germline): SGDLS, YYNGEE. The CDR3 length is 15 residues. Trimming left V 0 bases short and J 7 bases short, with 16 bases between. Through a sample-barcoded 5' primer and a J-beta primer mix, a second PCR was run for 7 to 11 cycles. Tagging of each cDNA molecule was performed by a template-switch adaptor with 12 random nucleotides. Sequencing yielded, for each sample, at least 2.5 million paired-end reads carrying CDR3. From the 5' RACE reads, TCRdb called clonotypes with MiXCR, one entry per CDR3 protein. The sample has 800,000 to 950,000 distinct CDR3 sequences; 35% to 40% are singletons.

Sequencing input: blood. This TCR was sampled from a man in his late teens or twenties in good health. The chain is built from TRBV9 and TRBJ1-1, with a tentative D call TRBD1 (5 bases). CDR3 residues: CASSVGTGGEGEAFF. In DNA, the CDR3 is TGTGCCAGCAGCGTAGGAACGGGGGGTGAGGGTGAAGCTTTCTTT.